What follows is one T cell receptor beta chain and its context. This table comes from immunoSEQ multiplex PCR, and its TCRdb copy is limited to in-frame clones, with some not included. This repertoire shows tens of thousands of clones, approximately 89% found once; its top ten account for around 0.7%. The data derive from a study of T cell changes during pregnancy in multiple sclerosis. CDR1 is SEHNR, CDR2 FQNEAQ, per germline (reference sequence). V was clipped by 5 bases and J by 6 bases, with 11 bases between them. The CDR3 sequence is 13 residues long. The sample in question was CD4+ T cells from peripheral blood mononuclear cells, obtained in the second trimester of pregnancy. The gene calls are TRBV7-9 and TRBJ1-3; D is ambiguous. The sequence came from a female donor in good health, enrolled as a control in a pregnancy study. CDR3 region: CASSKNRENTIYF. CDR3 DNA sequence: TGTGCCAGCAGCAAAAACAGAGAAAACACCATATATTTT. The entire variable domain, with the rest obtained from reference TRBV7-9 and TRBJ1-3, is as follows: DTGVSQNPRHKITKRGQNVTFRCDPISEHNRLYWYRQTLGQGPEFLTYFQNEAQLEKSRLLSDRFSAERPKGSFSTLEIQRTEQGDSAMYLCASSKNRENTIYFGEGSWLTVV.